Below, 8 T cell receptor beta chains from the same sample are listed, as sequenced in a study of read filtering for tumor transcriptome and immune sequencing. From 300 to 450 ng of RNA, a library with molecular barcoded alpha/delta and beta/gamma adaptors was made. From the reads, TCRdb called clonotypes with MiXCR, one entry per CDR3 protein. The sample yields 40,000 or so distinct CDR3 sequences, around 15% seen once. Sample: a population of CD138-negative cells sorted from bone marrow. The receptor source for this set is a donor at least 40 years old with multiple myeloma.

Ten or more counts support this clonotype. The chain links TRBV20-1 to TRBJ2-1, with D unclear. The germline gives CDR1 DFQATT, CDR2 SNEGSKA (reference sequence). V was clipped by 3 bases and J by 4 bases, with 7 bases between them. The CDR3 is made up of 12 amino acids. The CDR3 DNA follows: TGCAGTGCTAGCTTCCGGTACAATGAGCAGTTCTTC. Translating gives CSASFRYNEQFF.

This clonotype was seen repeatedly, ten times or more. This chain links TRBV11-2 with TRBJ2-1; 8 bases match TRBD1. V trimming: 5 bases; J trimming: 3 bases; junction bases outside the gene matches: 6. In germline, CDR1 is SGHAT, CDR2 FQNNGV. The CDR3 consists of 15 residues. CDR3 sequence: CASSPSTGVYNEQFF. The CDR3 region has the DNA TGTGCCAGCAGCCCCTCGACAGGGGTCTACAATGAGCAGTTCTTC. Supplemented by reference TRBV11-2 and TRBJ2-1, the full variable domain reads EAGVAQSPRYKIIEKRQSVAFWCNPISGHATLYWYQQILGQGPKLLIQFQNNGVVDDSQLPKDRFSAERLKGVDSTLKIQPAKLEDSAVYLCASSPSTGVYNEQFFGPGTRLTVL.

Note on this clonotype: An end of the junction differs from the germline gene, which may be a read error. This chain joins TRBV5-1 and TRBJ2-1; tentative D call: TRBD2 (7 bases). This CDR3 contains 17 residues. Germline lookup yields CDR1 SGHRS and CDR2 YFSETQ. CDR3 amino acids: CAGSARLGRGRYNEQFF. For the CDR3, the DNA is TGCGCCGGCAGCGCTAGGTTGGGGCGGGGGCGCTACAATGAGCAGTTCTTC.

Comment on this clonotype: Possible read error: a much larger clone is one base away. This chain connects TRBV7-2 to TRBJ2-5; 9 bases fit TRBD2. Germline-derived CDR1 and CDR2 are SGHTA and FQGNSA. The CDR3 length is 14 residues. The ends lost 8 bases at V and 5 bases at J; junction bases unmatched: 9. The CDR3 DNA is TGTGCCAGCGGGATAGCGGGAGTGGGGGAGACCCAGTACTTC. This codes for CASGIAGVGETQYF.

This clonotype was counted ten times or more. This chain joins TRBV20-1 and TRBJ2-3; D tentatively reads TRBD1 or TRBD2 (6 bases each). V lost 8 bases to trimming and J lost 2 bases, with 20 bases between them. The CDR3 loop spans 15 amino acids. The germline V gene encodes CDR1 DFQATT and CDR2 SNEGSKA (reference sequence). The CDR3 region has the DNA TGCAGTTTGGGGGGAAGGACAGACCCCACAGATACGCAGTATTTT. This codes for CSLGGRTDPTDTQYF.

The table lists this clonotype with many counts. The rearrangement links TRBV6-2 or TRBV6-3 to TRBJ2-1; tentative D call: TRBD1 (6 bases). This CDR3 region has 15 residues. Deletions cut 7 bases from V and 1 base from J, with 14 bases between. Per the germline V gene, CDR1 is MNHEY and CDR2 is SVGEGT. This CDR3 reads CASNHIGQSYNEQFF. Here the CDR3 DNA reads TGTGCCAGCAACCACATTGGACAGTCCTACAATGAGCAGTTCTTC.

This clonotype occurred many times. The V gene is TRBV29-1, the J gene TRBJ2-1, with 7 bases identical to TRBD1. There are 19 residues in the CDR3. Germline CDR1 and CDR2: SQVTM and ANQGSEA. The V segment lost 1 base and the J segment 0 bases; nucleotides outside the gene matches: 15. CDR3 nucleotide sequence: TGCAGCGTTGAAGGGGGAAGGGGGCGGGTTAGTCGCTCCTACAATGAGCAGTTCTTC. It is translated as CSVEGGRGRVSRSYNEQFF.

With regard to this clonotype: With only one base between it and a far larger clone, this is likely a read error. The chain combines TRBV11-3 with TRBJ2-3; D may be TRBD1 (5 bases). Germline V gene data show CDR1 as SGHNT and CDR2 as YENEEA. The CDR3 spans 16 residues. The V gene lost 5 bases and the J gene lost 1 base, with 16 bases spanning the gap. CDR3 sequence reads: CASSAGHGRGTDTQYF. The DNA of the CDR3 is TGTGCCAGCAGCGCCGGACATGGACGGGGCACAGATACGCAGTATTTT.